This T cell receptor (beta chain) was captured in a study of tumor-infiltrating lymphocytes in localized non-small cell lung cancer. Study-level points and caveats: TCR sequencing covered a subset of patients with enough tissue.

This CDR3 has 11 residues. V was shortened by 7 bases and J by 5 bases, with 7 bases between the two germline ends. The germline CDR1 and CDR2 sequences are SGDLS and YYNGEE. The protocol was immunoSEQ multiplex PCR, while the TCRdb copy is restricted to in-frame clones and leaves out a portion. Of around 2,800 clones in the sample, just over 70% were seen once. Details on this clone: Its antigen is not identified.

Material for sequencing was uninvolved lung tissue not adjacent to the tumor. The receptor was derived from a human donor with non-small cell lung cancer. The genes are TRBV9 and TRBJ2-1, with D perhaps TRBD1 or TRBD2 (6 bases each). The CDR3 reads CASGGHNEQFF. The CDR3 coding sequence is TGTGCCAGCGGGGGGCACAATGAGCAGTTCTTC. Full variable domain (rest looked up from reference TRBV9 and TRBJ2-1): DSGVTQTPKHLITATGQRVTLRCSPRSGDLSVYWYQQSLDQGLQFLIQYYNGEERAKGNILERFSAQQFPDLHSELNLSSLELGDSALYFCASGGHNEQFFGPGTRLTVL.